The clone carrying this T cell receptor (beta chain) has ten or more counts. The V end lost 6 bases, the J end lost 6 bases, and 21 bases lay between the germline ends. CDR1 is DFQATT and CDR2 is SNEGSKA in the germline V gene (reference sequence). The length of the CDR3 is 15 residues. The record originates from a study of low-dose radiotherapy and immunotherapy resistance in tumors. Study context: Radiation delivery to Cohort 1 consisted of 0.5 Gy per fraction every 2 weeks, summing to 6.5 Gy. The authors gave intravenous cyclophosphamide 200 mg/m2 every two weeks, one day before radiation and immunotherapy.

Time point of the sample: before trial treatment. The authors ran around 19 PCR cycles to amplify TCRs with a constant-region primer and V-primer adapter. One entry per CDR3 protein results from TCRdb running MiXCR on the reads. The data contain about 50,000 distinct CDR3 sequences, 10% to 15% of them singletons. This specimen was PBMCs, taken before treatment. The receptor's source is a female donor with ovarian cancer. The J gene is TRBJ1-5, the V gene TRBV20-1; D is ambiguous. The DNA for the CDR3 is TGCAGTGCAAAGACGGAGGCAACATCGGGTCAGCCCCAGCATTTT. Its protein is CSAKTEATSGQPQHF.